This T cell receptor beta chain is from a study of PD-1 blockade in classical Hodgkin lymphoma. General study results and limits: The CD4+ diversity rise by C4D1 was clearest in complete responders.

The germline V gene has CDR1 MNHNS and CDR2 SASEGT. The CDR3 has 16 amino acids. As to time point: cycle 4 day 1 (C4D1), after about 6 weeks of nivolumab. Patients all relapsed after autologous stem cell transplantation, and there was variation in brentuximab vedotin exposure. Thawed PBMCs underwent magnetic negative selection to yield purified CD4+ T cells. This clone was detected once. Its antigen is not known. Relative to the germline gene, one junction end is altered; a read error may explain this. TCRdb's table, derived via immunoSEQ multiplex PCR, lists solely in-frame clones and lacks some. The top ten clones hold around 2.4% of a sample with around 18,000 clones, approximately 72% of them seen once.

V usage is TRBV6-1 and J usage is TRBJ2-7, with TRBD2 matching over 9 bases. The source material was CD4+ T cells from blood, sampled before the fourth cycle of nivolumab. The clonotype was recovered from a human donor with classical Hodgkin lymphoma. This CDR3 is CAISGLGGREKYEQYF. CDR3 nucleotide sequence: TGTGCCATCAGTGGTCTCGGCGGGAGGGAGAAATACGAGCAGTACTTC.